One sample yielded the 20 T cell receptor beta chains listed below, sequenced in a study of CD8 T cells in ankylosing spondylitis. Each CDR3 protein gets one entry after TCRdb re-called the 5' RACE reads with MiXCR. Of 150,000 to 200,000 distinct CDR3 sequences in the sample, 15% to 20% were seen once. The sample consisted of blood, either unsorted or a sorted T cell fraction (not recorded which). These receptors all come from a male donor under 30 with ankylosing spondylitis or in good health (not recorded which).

CDR3 nucleotide sequence: TGTGCCAGCAGTTTTAGCAGGGACGCAAGCAATCAGCCCCAGCATTTT. Translation: CASSFSRDASNQPQHF. The V and J genes are TRBV12-3 or TRBV12-4 and TRBJ1-5; D is perhaps TRBD1 (5 bases). The CDR3 sequence is 16 residues long. The V end lost 3 bases, the J end lost 1 base, and 13 bases lay between the germline ends.

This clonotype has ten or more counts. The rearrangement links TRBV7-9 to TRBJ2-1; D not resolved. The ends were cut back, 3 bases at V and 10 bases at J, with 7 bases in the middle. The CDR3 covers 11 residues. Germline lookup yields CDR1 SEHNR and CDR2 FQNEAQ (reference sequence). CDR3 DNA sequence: TGTGCCAGCAGCTTCCCTAGGGAGCAGTTCTTC. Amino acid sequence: CASSFPREQFF.

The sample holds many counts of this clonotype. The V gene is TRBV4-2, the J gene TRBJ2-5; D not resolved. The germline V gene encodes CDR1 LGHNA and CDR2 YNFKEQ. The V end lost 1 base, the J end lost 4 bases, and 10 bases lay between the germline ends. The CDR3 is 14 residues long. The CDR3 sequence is CASSQGEVGETQYF. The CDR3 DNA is TGTGCCAGCAGCCAAGGGGAAGTCGGAGAGACCCAGTACTTC.

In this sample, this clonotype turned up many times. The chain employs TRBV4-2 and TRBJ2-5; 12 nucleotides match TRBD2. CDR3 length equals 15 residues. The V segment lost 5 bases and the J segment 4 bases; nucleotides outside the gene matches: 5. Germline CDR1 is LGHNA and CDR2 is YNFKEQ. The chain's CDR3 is CASSKTSGSSETQYF. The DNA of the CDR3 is TGTGCCAGCAGCAAGACTAGCGGGAGCTCAGAGACCCAGTACTTC.

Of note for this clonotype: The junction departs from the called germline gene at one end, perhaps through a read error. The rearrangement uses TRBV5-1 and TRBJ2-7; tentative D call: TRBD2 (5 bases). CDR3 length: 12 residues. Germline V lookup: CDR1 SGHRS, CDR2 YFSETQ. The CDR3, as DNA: TGCGCCAGCTCTGAGGGCTCCTACGAACAGTACTTC. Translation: CASSEGSYEQYF.

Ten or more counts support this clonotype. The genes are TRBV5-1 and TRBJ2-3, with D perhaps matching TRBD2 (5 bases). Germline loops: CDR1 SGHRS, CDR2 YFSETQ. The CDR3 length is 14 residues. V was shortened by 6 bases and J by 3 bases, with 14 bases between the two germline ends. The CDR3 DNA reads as TGCGCCAGCACTCCCCGGGGTGGGACAGATACGCAGTATTTT. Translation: CASTPRGGTDTQYF.

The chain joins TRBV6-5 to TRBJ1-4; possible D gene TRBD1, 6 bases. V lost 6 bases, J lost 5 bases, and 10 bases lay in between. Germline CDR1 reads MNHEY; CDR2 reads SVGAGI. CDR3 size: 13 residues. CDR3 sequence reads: CASRVDSNEKLFF. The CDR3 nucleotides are TGTGCCAGCAGGGTGGACAGCAATGAAAAACTGTTTTTT.

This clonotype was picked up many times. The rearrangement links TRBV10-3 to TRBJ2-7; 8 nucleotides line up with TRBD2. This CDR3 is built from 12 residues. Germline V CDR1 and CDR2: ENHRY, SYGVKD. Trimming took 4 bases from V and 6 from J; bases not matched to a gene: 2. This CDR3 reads CAISASGGEQYF. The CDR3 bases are TGTGCCATCAGTGCGAGCGGGGGCGAGCAGTACTTC.

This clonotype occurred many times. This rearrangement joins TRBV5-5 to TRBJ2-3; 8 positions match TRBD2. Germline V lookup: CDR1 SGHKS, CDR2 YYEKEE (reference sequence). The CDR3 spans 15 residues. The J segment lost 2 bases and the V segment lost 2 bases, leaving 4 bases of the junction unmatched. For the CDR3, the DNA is TGTGCCAGCAGCTTTACTAGCGGCTACACAGATACGCAGTATTTT. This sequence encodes CASSFTSGYTDTQYF.

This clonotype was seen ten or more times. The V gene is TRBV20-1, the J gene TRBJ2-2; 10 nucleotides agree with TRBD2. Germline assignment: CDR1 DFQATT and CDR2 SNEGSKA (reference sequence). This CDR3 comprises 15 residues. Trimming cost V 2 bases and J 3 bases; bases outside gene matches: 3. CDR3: CSARLAGVDTGELFF. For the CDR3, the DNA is TGCAGTGCTAGACTAGCGGGAGTGGACACCGGGGAGCTGTTTTTT.

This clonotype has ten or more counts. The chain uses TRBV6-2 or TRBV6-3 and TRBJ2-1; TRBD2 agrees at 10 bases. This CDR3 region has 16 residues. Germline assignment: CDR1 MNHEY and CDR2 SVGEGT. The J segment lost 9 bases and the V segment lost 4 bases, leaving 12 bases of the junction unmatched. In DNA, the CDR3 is TGTGCCAGCAGTTCTCCTACTAGCGGGAACCCCCTTGAGCAGTTCTTC. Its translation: CASSSPTSGNPLEQFF.

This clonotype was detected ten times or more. CDR3 nucleotides: TGTGCCAGCGGGGAAATACAGGGGGATCAGCCCCAGCATTTT. Protein product: CASGEIQGDQPQHF. V usage is TRBV6-5 and J usage is TRBJ1-5, with 8 bases matching TRBD1. V gave up 8 bases and J gave up 5 bases; unmatched junction bases: 8. The germline V gene encodes CDR1 MNHEY and CDR2 SVGAGI. The CDR3 spans 14 residues.

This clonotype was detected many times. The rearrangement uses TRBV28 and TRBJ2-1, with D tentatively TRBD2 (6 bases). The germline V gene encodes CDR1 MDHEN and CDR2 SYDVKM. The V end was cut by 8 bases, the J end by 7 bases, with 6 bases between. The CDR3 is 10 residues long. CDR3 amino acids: CASGRNEQFF. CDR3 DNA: TGTGCCAGCGGGAGGAATGAGCAGTTCTTC.

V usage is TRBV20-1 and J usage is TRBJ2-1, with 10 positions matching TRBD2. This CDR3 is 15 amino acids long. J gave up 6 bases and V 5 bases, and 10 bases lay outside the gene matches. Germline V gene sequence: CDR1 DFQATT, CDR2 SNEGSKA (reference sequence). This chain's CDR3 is CSAPSRAGGPNEQFF. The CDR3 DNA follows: TGCAGTGCTCCTAGTAGAGCGGGAGGGCCCAATGAGCAGTTCTTC.

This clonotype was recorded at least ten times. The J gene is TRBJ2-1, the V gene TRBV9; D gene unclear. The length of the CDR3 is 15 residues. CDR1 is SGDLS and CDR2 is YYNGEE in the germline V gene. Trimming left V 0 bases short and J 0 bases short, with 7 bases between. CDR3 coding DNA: TGTGCCAGCAGCGTAGTGGGCAGCTCCTACAATGAGCAGTTCTTC. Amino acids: CASSVVGSSYNEQFF.

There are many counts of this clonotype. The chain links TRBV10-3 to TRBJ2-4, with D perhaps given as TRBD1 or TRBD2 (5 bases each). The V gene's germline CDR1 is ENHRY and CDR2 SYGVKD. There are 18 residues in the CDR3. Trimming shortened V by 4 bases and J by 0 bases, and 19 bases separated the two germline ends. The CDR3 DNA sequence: TGTGCCATCAGTGCGAACCTCCCCGGGACGCTAGCCAAAAACATTCAGTACTTC. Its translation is CAISANLPGTLAKNIQYF.

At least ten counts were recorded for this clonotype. CDR3 in amino acids: CASSMSGTQETQYF. The CDR3 nucleotides read TGCGCCAGCAGCATGAGCGGGACTCAAGAGACCCAGTACTTC. This chain joins TRBV5-1 and TRBJ2-5, with 7 bases fitting TRBD2. The CDR3 is 14 amino acids. CDR1 SGHRS and CDR2 YFSETQ come from the germline V gene. With 4 bases clipped from V and 2 bases from J, the junction kept 5 bases outside the gene matches.

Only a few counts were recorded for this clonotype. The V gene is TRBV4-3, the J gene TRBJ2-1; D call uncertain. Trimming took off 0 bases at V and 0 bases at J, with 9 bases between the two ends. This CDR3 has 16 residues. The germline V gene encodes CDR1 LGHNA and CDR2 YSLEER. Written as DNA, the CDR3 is TGCGCCAGCAGCCAAGATGGCACTACCTCCTACAATGAGCAGTTCTTC. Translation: CASSQDGTTSYNEQFF.

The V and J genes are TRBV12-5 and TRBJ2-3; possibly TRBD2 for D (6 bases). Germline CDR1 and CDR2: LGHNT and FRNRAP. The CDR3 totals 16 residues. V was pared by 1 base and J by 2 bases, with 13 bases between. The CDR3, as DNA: TGTGCTAGTGGTTTGGCCGGGACTCCCATCACAGATACGCAGTATTTT. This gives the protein CASGLAGTPITDTQYF.

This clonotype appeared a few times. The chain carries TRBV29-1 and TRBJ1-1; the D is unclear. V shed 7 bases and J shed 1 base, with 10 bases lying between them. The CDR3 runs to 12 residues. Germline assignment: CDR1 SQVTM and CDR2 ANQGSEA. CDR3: CSGTEQNTEAFF. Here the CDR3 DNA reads TGCAGCGGCACAGAACAGAACACTGAAGCTTTCTTT.